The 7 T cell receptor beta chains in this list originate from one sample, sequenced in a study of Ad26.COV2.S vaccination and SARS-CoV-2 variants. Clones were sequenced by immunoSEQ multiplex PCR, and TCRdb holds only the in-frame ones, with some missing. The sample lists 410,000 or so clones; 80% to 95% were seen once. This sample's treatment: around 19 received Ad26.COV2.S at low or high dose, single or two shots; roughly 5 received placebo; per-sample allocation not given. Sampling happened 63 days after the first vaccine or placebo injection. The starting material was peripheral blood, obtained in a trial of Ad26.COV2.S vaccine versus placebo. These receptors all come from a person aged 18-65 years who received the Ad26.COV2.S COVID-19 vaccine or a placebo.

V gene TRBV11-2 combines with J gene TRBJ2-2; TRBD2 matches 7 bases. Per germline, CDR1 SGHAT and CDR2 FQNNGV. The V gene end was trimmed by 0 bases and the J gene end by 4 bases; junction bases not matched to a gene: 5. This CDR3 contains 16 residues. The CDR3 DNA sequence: TGTGCCAGCAGCTTAGATCAGTGGGGGGGCACCGGGGAGCTGTTTTTT. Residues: CASSLDQWGGTGELFF.

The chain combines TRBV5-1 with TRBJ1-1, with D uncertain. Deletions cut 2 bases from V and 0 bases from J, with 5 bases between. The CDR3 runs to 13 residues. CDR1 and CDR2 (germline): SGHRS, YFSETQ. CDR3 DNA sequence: TGCGCCAGCAGCTTTGAGTTGAACACTGAAGCTTTCTTT. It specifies CASSFELNTEAFF. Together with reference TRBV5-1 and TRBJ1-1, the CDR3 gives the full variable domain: KAGVTQTPRYLIKTRGQQVTLSCSPISGHRSVSWYQQTPGQGLQFLFEYFSETQRNKGNFPGRFSGRQFSNSRSEMNVSTLELGDSALYLCASSFELNTEAFFGQGTRLTVV.

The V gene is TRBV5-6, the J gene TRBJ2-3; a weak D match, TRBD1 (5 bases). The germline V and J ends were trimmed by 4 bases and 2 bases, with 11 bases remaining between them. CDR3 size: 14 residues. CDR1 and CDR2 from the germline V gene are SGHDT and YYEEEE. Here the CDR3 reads CASSLGHSTDTQYF. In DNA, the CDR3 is TGTGCCAGCAGCCTTGGACACTCCACAGATACGCAGTATTTT. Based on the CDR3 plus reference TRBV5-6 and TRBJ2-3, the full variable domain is DAGVTQSPTHLIKTRGQQVTLRCSPKSGHDTVSWYQQALGQGPQFIFQYYEEEERQRGNFPDRFSGHQFPNYSSELNVNALLLGDSALYLCASSLGHSTDTQYFGPGTRLTVL.

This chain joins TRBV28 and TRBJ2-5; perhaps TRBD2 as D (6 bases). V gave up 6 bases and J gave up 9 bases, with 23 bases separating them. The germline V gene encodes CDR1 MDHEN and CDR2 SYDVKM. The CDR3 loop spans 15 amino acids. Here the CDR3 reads CASSPTGTPVGAQYF. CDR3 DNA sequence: TGTGCCAGCAGCCCCACCGGGACTCCCGTTGGGGCCCAGTACTTC.

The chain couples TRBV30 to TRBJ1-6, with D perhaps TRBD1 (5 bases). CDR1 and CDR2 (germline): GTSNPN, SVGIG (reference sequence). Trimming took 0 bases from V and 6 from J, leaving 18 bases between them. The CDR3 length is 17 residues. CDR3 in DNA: TGTGCCTGGAGTGTATTGGGACCAGGGCGATCTAATTCACCCCTCCACTTT. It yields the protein CAWSVLGPGRSNSPLHF.

CDR3 in amino acids: CASSYSQGRVYEQYF. Written as DNA, the CDR3 is TGTGCCAGCAGTTACTCGCAGGGGAGGGTATACGAGCAGTACTTC. The rearrangement links TRBV6-2 or TRBV6-3 to TRBJ2-7; D perhaps matches TRBD2 (7 bases). The CDR3 covers 15 residues. V was clipped by 0 bases and J by 4 bases, with 13 bases between them. The germline gives CDR1 MNHEY, CDR2 SVGEGT.

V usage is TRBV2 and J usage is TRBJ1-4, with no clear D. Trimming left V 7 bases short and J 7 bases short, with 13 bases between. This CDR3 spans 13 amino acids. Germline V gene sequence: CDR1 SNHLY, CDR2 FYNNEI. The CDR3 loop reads CASTEGWGEKLFF. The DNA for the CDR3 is TGTGCCAGCACCGAAGGTTGGGGTGAAAAACTGTTTTTT.